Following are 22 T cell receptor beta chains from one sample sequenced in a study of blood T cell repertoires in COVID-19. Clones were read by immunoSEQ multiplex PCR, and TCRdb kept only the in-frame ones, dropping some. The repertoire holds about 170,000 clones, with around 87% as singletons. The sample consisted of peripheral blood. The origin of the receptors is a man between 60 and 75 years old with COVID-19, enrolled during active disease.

CDR3 sequence (DNA): TGTGCCAGCAGCCAGCCCTGGACCACGACGACAGGGGGTTTCACCGGGGAGCTGTTTTTT. As protein: CASSQPWTTTTGGFTGELFF. The V and J genes are TRBV4-2 and TRBJ2-2; TRBD1 matches 9 bases. Germline V gene data show CDR1 as LGHNA and CDR2 as YNFKEQ. V lost 3 bases, J lost 4 bases, and 18 bases stayed unmatched. The CDR3 spans 20 residues.

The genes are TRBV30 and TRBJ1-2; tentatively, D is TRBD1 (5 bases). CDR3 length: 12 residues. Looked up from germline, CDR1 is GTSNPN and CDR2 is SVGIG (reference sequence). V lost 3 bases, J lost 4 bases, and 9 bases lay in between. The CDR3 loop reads CAWSGGSYGYTF. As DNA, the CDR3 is TGTGCCTGGAGCGGGGGATCCTATGGCTACACCTTC.

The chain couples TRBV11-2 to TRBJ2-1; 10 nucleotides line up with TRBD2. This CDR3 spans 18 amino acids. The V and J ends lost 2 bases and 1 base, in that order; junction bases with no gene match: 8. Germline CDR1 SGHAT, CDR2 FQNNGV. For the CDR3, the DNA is TGTGCCAGCAGCTTAAGTGCGAGTAGCGGGAGGTCCTACAATGAGCAGTTCTTC. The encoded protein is CASSLSASSGRSYNEQFF.

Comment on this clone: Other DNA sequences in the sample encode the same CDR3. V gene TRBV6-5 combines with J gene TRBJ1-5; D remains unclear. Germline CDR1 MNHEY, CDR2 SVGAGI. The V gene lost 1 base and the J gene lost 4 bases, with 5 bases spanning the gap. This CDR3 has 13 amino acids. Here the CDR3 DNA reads TGTGCCAGCAGTTACTTTCTTAATCAGCCCCAGCATTTT. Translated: CASSYFLNQPQHF.

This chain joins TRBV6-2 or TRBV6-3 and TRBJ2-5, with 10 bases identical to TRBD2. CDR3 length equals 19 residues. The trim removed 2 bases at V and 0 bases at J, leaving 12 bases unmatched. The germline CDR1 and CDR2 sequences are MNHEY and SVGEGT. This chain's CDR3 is CASSYASSGGPRYQETQYF. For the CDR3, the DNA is TGTGCCAGCAGTTACGCGTCTAGCGGGGGCCCCCGGTACCAAGAGACCCAGTACTTC.

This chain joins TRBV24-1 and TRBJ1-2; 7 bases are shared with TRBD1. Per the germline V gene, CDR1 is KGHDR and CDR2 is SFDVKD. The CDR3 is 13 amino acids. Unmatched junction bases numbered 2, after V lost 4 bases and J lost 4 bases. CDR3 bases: TGTGCCACCAGTGACTACAGGGGCTATGGCTACACCTTC. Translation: CATSDYRGYGYTF.

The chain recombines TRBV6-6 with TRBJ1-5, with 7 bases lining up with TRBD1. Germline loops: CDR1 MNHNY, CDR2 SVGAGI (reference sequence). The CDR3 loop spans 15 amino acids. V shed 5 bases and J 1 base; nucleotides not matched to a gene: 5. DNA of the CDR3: TGTGCCAGCAGTGTGACAGGGTCGAGCAATCAGCCCCAGCATTTT. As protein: CASSVTGSSNQPQHF.

Written as DNA, the CDR3 is TGTGCCAGCAGCAAATACGGGACAGGGCACTATGGCTACACCTTC. Protein: CASSKYGTGHYGYTF. The chain joins TRBV5-6 to TRBJ1-2; 9 bases line up with TRBD1. This CDR3 is built from 15 residues. Trimming at V came to 4 bases and at J to 3 bases, leaving 7 bases not matched to a gene. CDR1 and CDR2 (germline): SGHDT, YYEEEE.

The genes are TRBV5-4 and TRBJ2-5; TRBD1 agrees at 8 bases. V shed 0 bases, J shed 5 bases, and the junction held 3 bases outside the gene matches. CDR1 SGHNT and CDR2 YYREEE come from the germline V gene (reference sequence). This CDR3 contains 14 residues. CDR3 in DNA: TGTGCCAGCAGCTTGGGAGACAGGGGCGAGACCCAGTACTTC. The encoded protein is CASSLGDRGETQYF.

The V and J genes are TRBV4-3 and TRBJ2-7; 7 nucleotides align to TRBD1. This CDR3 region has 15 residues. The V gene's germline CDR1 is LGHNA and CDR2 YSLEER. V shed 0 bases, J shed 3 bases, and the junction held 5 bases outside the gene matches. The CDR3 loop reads CASSQDRGQYYEQYF. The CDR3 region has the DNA TGCGCCAGCAGCCAAGATAGGGGGCAGTACTACGAGCAGTACTTC.

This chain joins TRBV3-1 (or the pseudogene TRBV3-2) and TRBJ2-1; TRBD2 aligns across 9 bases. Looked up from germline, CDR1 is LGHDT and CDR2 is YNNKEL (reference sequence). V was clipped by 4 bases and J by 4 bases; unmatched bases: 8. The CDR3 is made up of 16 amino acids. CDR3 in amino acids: CASSRRLAGQYNEQFF. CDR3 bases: TGTGCCAGCAGCCGTCGGCTAGCGGGACAATACAATGAGCAGTTCTTC.

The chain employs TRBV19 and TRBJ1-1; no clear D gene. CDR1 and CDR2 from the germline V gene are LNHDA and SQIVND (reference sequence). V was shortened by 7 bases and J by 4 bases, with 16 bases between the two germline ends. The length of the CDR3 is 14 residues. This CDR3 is CASNDVGAGTEAFF. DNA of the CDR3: TGTGCCAGTAATGATGTGGGCGCGGGCACTGAAGCTTTCTTT.

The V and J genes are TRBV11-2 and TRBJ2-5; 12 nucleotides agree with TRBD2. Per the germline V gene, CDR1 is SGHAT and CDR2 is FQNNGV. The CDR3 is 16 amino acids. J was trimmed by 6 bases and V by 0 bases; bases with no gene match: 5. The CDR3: CASSLDLAGGQQTQYF. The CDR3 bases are TGTGCCAGCAGCTTAGATCTAGCGGGAGGGCAACAGACCCAGTACTTC.

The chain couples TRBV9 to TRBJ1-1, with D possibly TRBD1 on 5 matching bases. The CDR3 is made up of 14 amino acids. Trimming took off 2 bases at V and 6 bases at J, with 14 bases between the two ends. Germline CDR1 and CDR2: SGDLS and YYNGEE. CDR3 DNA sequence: TGTGCCAGCAGCGTTACGGGGGTAGGGGCTGAAGCTTTCTTT. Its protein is CASSVTGVGAEAFF.

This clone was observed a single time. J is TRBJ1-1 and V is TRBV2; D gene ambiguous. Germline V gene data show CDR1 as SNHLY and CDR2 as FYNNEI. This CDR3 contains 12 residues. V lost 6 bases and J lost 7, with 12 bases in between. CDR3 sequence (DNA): TGTGCCAGCAGAAGCTCGGGGATTGAAGCTTTCTTT. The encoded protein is CASRSSGIEAFF.

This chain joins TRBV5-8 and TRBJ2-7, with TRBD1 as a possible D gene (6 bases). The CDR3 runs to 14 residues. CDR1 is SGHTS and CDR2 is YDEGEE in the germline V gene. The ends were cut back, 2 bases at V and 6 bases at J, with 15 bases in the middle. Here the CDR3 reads CASSLGNRAGEQYF. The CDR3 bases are TGTGCCAGCAGCTTAGGGAACAGGGCGGGCGAGCAGTACTTC.

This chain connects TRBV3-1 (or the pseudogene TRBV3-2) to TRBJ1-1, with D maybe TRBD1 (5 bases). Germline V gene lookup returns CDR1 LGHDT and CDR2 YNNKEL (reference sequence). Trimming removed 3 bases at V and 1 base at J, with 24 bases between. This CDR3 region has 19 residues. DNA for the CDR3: TGTGCCAGCAGCCATGTAGGCTCAGGGAATTCCGGACCGAACACTGAAGCTTTCTTT. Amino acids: CASSHVGSGNSGPNTEAFF.

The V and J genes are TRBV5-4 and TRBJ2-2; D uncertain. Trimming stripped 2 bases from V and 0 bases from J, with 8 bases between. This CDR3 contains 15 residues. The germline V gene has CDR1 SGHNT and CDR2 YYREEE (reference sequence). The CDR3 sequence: CASSFMSANTGELFF. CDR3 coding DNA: TGTGCCAGCAGCTTCATGTCAGCGAACACCGGGGAGCTGTTTTTT.

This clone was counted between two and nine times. The CDR3 region is CASSYRDSGANVLTF. DNA for the CDR3: TGTGCCAGCAGCTACAGGGACTCTGGGGCCAACGTCCTGACTTTC. This chain connects TRBV28 to TRBJ2-6; perhaps TRBD1 as D (6 bases). Germline assignment: CDR1 MDHEN and CDR2 SYDVKM. V gave up 6 bases and J gave up 0 bases, with 9 bases separating them. This CDR3 has 15 residues.

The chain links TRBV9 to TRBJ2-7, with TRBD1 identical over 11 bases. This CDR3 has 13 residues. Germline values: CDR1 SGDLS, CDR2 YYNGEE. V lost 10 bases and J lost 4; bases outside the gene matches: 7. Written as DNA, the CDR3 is TGTGCCCCCATCGGGGACAGGGGGTACGAGCAGTACTTC. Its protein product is CAPIGDRGYEQYF.

CDR3 nucleotide sequence: TGTGCCAGCAGCTTAATTAGTGGTTCATCGTCCCAGCATTTT. Amino acids: CASSLISGSSSQHF. The V and J genes are TRBV7-9 and TRBJ1-5, with no clear D. The CDR3 totals 14 residues. The V gene's germline CDR1 is SEHNR and CDR2 FQNEAQ (reference sequence). V was trimmed by 2 bases and J by 11 bases, leaving 16 bases between them.

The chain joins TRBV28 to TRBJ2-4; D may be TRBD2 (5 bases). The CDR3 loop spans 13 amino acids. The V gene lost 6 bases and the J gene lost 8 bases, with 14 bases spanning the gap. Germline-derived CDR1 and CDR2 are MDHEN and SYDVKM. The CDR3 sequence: CASRFGGPDIQYF. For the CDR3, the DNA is TGTGCCAGCAGATTCGGAGGTCCGGACATTCAGTACTTC.